The 8 T cell receptor beta chains reported below all come from one sample, sequenced in a study of shared clonotypes between healthy human individuals (dated by TCRdb to between 2020 and 2021). Library construction relied on the immunoSEQ multiplex PCR assay. Drawn from immuneACCESS, this table holds only the in-frame rearrangements with V and J called that TCRdb kept. Clones are partly lost; checked studies trace under half to an unresolved V gene and leave the rest unexplained. This sample comprises about 2 million clones, about 95% of them detected only once. The ten most abundant clones make up approximately 1.2% of the sample. CD8 naive samples were CD45RO-negative cells positively selected for CCR7, giving a CD45RA+CCR7+ population that excluded TemRA cells. Input material: naive CD8+ T cells sorted from blood. Taken with the paper, the label for cell subset or site translates to: CD45RA+CCR7+. These receptors were taken from a young man in good health.

This clone was counted between two and nine times. The V call is TRBV11-2, the J call TRBJ1-2; possible D gene TRBD1, 5 bases. CDR3 length equals 15 residues. Trimming removed 1 base from V and 5 bases from J, with 14 bases in between. CDR1 and CDR2 (germline): SGHAT, FQNNGV. The CDR3 region is CASSLVGTYFYGYTF. The CDR3 nucleotides read TGTGCCAGCAGCTTAGTAGGGACCTACTTTTATGGCTACACCTTC.

This sequence joins TRBV6-5 and TRBJ2-1, with D perhaps matching TRBD1 or TRBD2 (6 bases each). Germline V gives CDR1 MNHEY, CDR2 SVGAGI. The V gene lost 10 bases and the J gene lost 0 bases, with 13 bases spanning the gap. The CDR3 sequence is 14 residues long. The CDR3 DNA sequence: TGTGCCACCCGCCCGGGGGCCTCCTACAATGAGCAGTTCTTC. Its protein is CATRPGASYNEQFF.

This chain links TRBV30 with TRBJ2-5, with D possibly being TRBD2 (5 bases). The germline CDR1 and CDR2 sequences are GTSNPN and SVGIG (reference sequence). V was trimmed by 4 bases and J by 4 bases, leaving 16 bases between them. The CDR3 is 14 amino acids. CDR3 protein: CAWNVGSGGETQYF. The CDR3 DNA reads TGTGCCTGGAATGTAGGGAGCGGTGGAGAGACCCAGTACTTC.

This chain uses TRBV2 with TRBJ2-5, with 8 bases aligning to TRBD1. The V gene end was trimmed by 5 bases and the J gene end by 5 bases; junction bases not matched to a gene: 4. This CDR3 has 13 residues. Germline assignment: CDR1 SNHLY and CDR2 FYNNEI. CDR3 sequence: CASSQGASETQYF. The CDR3, as DNA: TGTGCCAGCAGTCAGGGGGCATCCGAGACCCAGTACTTC.

The gene calls are TRBV2 and TRBJ2-7; TRBD2 is a possible D gene (5 bases). The germline V and J ends were trimmed by 8 bases and 0 bases, with 14 bases remaining between them. The CDR3 totals 14 residues. Germline CDR1 SNHLY, CDR2 FYNNEI. The DNA for the CDR3 is TGTGCCAGCTTCCTTTCGGGATCCTCCTACGAGCAGTACTTC. Translating gives CASFLSGSSYEQYF.

The chain recombines TRBV7-9 with TRBJ2-1, with 8 positions matching TRBD2. Trimming at V came to 2 bases and at J to 8 bases, leaving 2 bases not matched to a gene. CDR1 and CDR2 from the germline V gene are SEHNR and FQNEAQ (reference sequence). The CDR3 spans 13 residues. The CDR3 sequence is CASSLSGSDEQFF. DNA for the CDR3: TGTGCCAGCAGCTTAAGCGGGAGTGATGAGCAGTTCTTC.

This chain uses TRBV6-1 with TRBJ1-5, with D unresolved. Trimming took 6 bases from V and 7 from J, leaving 16 bases between them. The CDR3 totals 14 residues. Germline CDR1 is MNHNS and CDR2 is SASEGT. The CDR3 loop is CASSVGWLEQPQHF. The CDR3 DNA is TGTGCCAGCAGCGTAGGGTGGTTGGAACAGCCCCAGCATTTT.

In its sample, this clone was seen once. V usage is TRBV11-2 and J usage is TRBJ2-2; D is unclear. The CDR3 consists of 18 residues. CDR1 is SGHAT, CDR2 FQNNGV, per germline. V shed 8 bases and J shed 3 bases, with 25 bases lying between them. The CDR3 DNA follows: TGTGCCAGCTCCGATAGGGTCATGCCCGGCACGGACACCGGGGAGCTGTTTTTT. Translated, it gives CASSDRVMPGTDTGELFF.